In its sample, the clone carrying this T cell receptor (beta chain) was seen once. Its specificity is unknown. Germline V gives CDR1 DFQATT, CDR2 SNEGSKA (reference sequence). V was clipped by 8 bases and J by 5 bases, with 10 bases between them. The CDR3 is 11 amino acids. This specimen comes from a study of OX40 agonist ivuxolimab in advanced cancers. Study observations and caveats: In CD8+ T cells, expanded clones were on average more numerous than in CD4+.

The method was immunoSEQ multiplex PCR; TCRdb's version includes in-frame clones alone and lacks a portion of them. The sample shows 90,000 to 100,000 clones, about 80% of them seen only once. This clonotype originated in an adult with an advanced solid tumor such as melanoma, head and neck, liver or kidney cancer. The sequenced sample was CD4+ or CD8+ T cells sorted from blood, obtained in a trial of the OX40 agonist ivuxolimab. The chain combines TRBV20-1 with TRBJ1-5, with a possible D match to TRBD1 (6 bases). CDR3: CSLGADQPQHF. As DNA, the CDR3 is TGCAGTTTGGGGGCGGATCAGCCCCAGCATTTT.